These T cell receptor beta chains were read from a single sample in a study of regulatory T cells in long-lasting Graves disease. In TCRdb, the multiplex PCR reads were re-called with MiXCR into one record per CDR3 protein. The sample consists of about 540,000 distinct CDR3 sequences, roughly 14% of them appearing once. The data also belong to a second study, concerning T cells in Graves' hyperthyroidism and ophthalmopathy.

The source material was peripheral blood mononuclear cells (PBMCs), sampled at new diagnosis, from a patient treated with antithyroid drugs. The receptors were sampled from a man aged 25-45 years with Graves disease. CDR3s include the opening cysteine and the closing phenylalanine or tryptophan. A D gene is named only where the DNA matches it firmly. Clone size is shown for a subset of rows, as once, few, many or a class of expanded clone.

V gene: TRBV28; clone size: -; D gene: -; J gene: TRBJ2-7; CDR3 protein: CASSIVGGWEQYF; CDR3 DNA: TGTGCCAGCAGTATCGTTGGGGGGTGGGAGCAGTACTTC
V gene: TRBV6-2/TRBV6-3; clone size: -; D gene: TRBD2; J gene: TRBJ2-7; CDR3 protein: CASSYHRTSGAVYEQYF; CDR3 DNA: TGTGCCAGCAGTTATCACCGGACTAGCGGAGCCGTCTACGAGCAGTACTTC
V gene: TRBV20-1; clone size: -; D gene: TRBD1; J gene: TRBJ1-5; CDR3 protein: CSARPSGGIWNQPQHF; CDR3 DNA: TGCAGTGCTAGACCATCAGGGGGGATTTGGAATCAGCCCCAGCATTTT
V gene: TRBV12-3/TRBV12-4; clone size: few; D gene: TRBD2; J gene: TRBJ2-3; CDR3 protein: CASSLGGSGDPYF; CDR3 DNA: TGTGCCAGCAGTCTAGGGGGTAGCGGGGACCCGTATTTT
V gene: TRBV18; clone size: many; D gene: TRBD1; J gene: TRBJ2-5; CDR3 protein: CASSRTGEETQYF; CDR3 DNA: TGTGCCAGCAGCCGGACAGGGGAAGAGACCCAGTACTTC
V gene: TRBV4-2; clone size: few; D gene: TRBD2; J gene: TRBJ2-7; CDR3 protein: CASSPLTSGIPSYEQYF; CDR3 DNA: TGTGCCAGCAGCCCCTTGACTAGCGGGATTCCCTCCTACGAGCAGTACTTC
V gene: TRBV12-3/TRBV12-4; clone size: few; D gene: -; J gene: TRBJ2-4; CDR3 protein: CASSLSTGLYF; CDR3 DNA: TGTGCCAGCAGTTTATCTACAGGCCTGTACTTC
V gene: TRBV12-5; clone size: many; D gene: -; J gene: TRBJ2-3; CDR3 protein: CASGNTATQYF; CDR3 DNA: TGTGCTAGTGGAAATACCGCTACGCAGTATTTT
V gene: TRBV20-1; clone size: many; D gene: TRBD1; J gene: TRBJ2-7; CDR3 protein: CSARTGTGGYEQYF; CDR3 DNA: TGCAGTGCTAGAACCGGGACAGGGGGCTACGAGCAGTACTTC
V gene: TRBV5-5; clone size: -; D gene: -; J gene: TRBJ2-2; CDR3 protein: CASSLRGEETGELFF; CDR3 DNA: TGTGCCAGCAGCTTACGGGGTGAGGAGACCGGGGAGCTGTTTTTT
V gene: TRBV29-1; clone size: few; D gene: -; J gene: TRBJ2-1; CDR3 protein: CSAARGDYNNEQFF; CDR3 DNA: TGCAGCGCGGCCAGGGGGGACTACAACAATGAGCAGTTCTTC
V gene: TRBV29-1; clone size: many; D gene: -; J gene: TRBJ1-2; CDR3 protein: CSVEDLWRAEGYGYTF; CDR3 DNA: TGCAGCGTTGAAGATCTTTGGCGGGCGGAGGGCTATGGCTACACCTTC
V gene: TRBV24-1; clone size: many; D gene: -; J gene: TRBJ1-4; CDR3 protein: CATGDIVGEKLFF; CDR3 DNA: TGTGCCACCGGTGACATCGTCGGCGAAAAACTGTTTTTT
V gene: TRBV18; clone size: -; D gene: -; J gene: TRBJ2-6; CDR3 protein: CASSPQNSRGANVLTF; CDR3 DNA: TGTGCCAGCTCACCGCAAAACTCCAGGGGGGCCAACGTCCTGACTTTC
V gene: TRBV12-3/TRBV12-4; clone size: many; D gene: -; J gene: TRBJ1-2; CDR3 protein: CASSSLRGYGYTF; CDR3 DNA: TGTGCCAGCAGCTCCCTGAGAGGCTATGGCTACACCTTC
V gene: TRBV12-3/TRBV12-4; clone size: many; D gene: -; J gene: TRBJ2-7; CDR3 protein: CASLAGVKGDEQYF; CDR3 DNA: TGTGCCAGCCTTGCGGGAGTTAAGGGGGACGAGCAGTACTTC
V gene: TRBV6-2/TRBV6-3; clone size: few; D gene: TRBD2; J gene: TRBJ2-2; CDR3 protein: CASAETSGIRLFF; CDR3 DNA: TGTGCCAGCGCGGAGACTAGCGGAATTCGGCTGTTTTTT
V gene: TRBV20-1; clone size: many; D gene: -; J gene: TRBJ2-7; CDR3 protein: CSAVGGAYEQYF; CDR3 DNA: TGCAGTGCTGTGGGCGGAGCCTACGAGCAGTACTTC
V gene: TRBV12-3/TRBV12-4; clone size: many; D gene: TRBD2; J gene: TRBJ2-3; CDR3 protein: CASTPGTSGTDTQYF; CDR3 DNA: TGTGCCAGCACTCCTGGGACTAGCGGTACAGATACGCAGTATTTT
V gene: TRBV11-3; clone size: many; D gene: -; J gene: TRBJ2-1; CDR3 protein: CASSLNTAPGEQFF; CDR3 DNA: TGTGCCAGCAGCTTAAATACGGCTCCCGGGGAGCAGTTCTTC
V gene: TRBV18; clone size: -; D gene: -; J gene: TRBJ2-7; CDR3 protein: CASSPPGGGGSSYEQYF; CDR3 DNA: TGTGCCAGCTCACCACCAGGGGGGGGCGGGTCCTCCTACGAGCAGTACTTC
V gene: TRBV10-3; clone size: -; D gene: -; J gene: TRBJ1-2; CDR3 protein: CAISNTERGYTF; CDR3 DNA: TGTGCCATCAGTAACACAGAGCGTGGCTACACCTTC
V gene: TRBV5-1; clone size: many; D gene: -; J gene: TRBJ2-1; CDR3 protein: CASSLGTTNPVNEQFF; CDR3 DNA: TGCGCCAGCAGCCTCGGGACCACAAACCCGGTCAATGAGCAGTTCTTC
V gene: TRBV24-1; clone size: many; D gene: TRBD1; J gene: TRBJ2-7; CDR3 protein: CATSDPKPTGTYEQYF; CDR3 DNA: TGTGCCACCAGTGACCCGAAACCGACAGGGACCTACGAGCAGTACTTC
V gene: TRBV2; clone size: many; D gene: -; J gene: TRBJ2-7; CDR3 protein: CASCPRAASSYEQYF; CDR3 DNA: TGTGCCAGTTGCCCCCGGGCGGCCAGCTCCTACGAGCAGTACTTC
V gene: TRBV6-2/TRBV6-3; clone size: many; D gene: TRBD1; J gene: TRBJ1-2; CDR3 protein: CASSSSGRGHNGYTF; CDR3 DNA: TGTGCCAGCAGTTCGTCGGGCAGGGGGCATAATGGCTACACCTTC
V gene: TRBV7-3; clone size: many; D gene: TRBD1; J gene: TRBJ2-2; CDR3 protein: CASSLRSRDRAAGELFF; CDR3 DNA: TGTGCCAGCAGCTTACGCTCCCGGGACAGGGCCGCCGGGGAGCTGTTTTTT
V gene: TRBV18; clone size: many; D gene: -; J gene: TRBJ2-1; CDR3 protein: CASSPTGRDNEQFF; CDR3 DNA: TGTGCCAGCTCACCAACGGGACGGGACAATGAGCAGTTCTTC
V gene: TRBV2; clone size: many; D gene: TRBD2; J gene: TRBJ2-3; CDR3 protein: CAMRLAGDTQYF; CDR3 DNA: TGTGCCATGAGACTAGCGGGAGATACGCAGTATTTT
V gene: TRBV20-1; clone size: many; D gene: TRBD1; J gene: TRBJ2-7; CDR3 protein: CSASYRDRLYYEQYF; CDR3 DNA: TGCAGTGCTAGTTACCGGGACAGGCTGTACTACGAGCAGTACTTC
V gene: TRBV30; clone size: many; D gene: -; J gene: TRBJ1-5; CDR3 protein: CAWSGGTWGGPQHF; CDR3 DNA: TGTGCCTGGAGTGGTGGGACTTGGGGTGGGCCCCAGCATTTT
V gene: TRBV20-1; clone size: many; D gene: -; J gene: TRBJ1-4; CDR3 protein: CSARDSSGEKLFF; CDR3 DNA: TGCAGTGCTAGGGACAGCTCGGGAGAAAAACTGTTTTTT
V gene: TRBV5-6; clone size: -; D gene: -; J gene: TRBJ2-3; CDR3 protein: CASSPRPGGTDTQYF; CDR3 DNA: TGTGCCAGCAGCCCCCGGCCTGGGGGCACAGATACGCAGTATTTT
V gene: TRBV29-1; clone size: many; D gene: -; J gene: TRBJ2-7; CDR3 protein: CSVVGGLSYEQYF; CDR3 DNA: TGCAGCGTTGTCGGGGGGCTCTCCTACGAGCAGTACTTC
V gene: TRBV30; clone size: many; D gene: -; J gene: TRBJ1-2; CDR3 protein: CAWSVTGEDGYTF; CDR3 DNA: TGTGCCTGGAGTGTAACCGGGGAGGATGGCTACACCTTC
V gene: TRBV9; clone size: few; D gene: TRBD1; J gene: TRBJ1-2; CDR3 protein: CASSVSQGEKNGYTF; CDR3 DNA: TGTGCCAGCAGCGTCTCACAGGGGGAAAAAAATGGCTACACCTTC
V gene: TRBV5-1; clone size: -; D gene: TRBD1; J gene: TRBJ2-6; CDR3 protein: CASSQGDSSGANVLTF; CDR3 DNA: TGCGCCAGCAGTCAGGGGGATTCCTCTGGGGCCAACGTCCTGACTTTC
V gene: TRBV20-1; clone size: -; D gene: -; J gene: TRBJ2-2; CDR3 protein: CSARPLQGAGELFF; CDR3 DNA: TGCAGTGCTAGACCCTTACAGGGTGCCGGGGAGCTGTTTTTT
V gene: TRBV12-3/TRBV12-4; clone size: many; D gene: -; J gene: TRBJ2-5; CDR3 protein: CASSLLGVGETQYF; CDR3 DNA: TGTGCCAGCAGTTTGCTTGGGGTCGGCGAGACCCAGTACTTC
V gene: TRBV12-3/TRBV12-4; clone size: -; D gene: TRBD2; J gene: TRBJ2-3; CDR3 protein: CVSSPETSGITDTQYF; CDR3 DNA: TGTGTCAGCAGTCCCGAGACTAGCGGGATCACAGATACGCAGTATTTT